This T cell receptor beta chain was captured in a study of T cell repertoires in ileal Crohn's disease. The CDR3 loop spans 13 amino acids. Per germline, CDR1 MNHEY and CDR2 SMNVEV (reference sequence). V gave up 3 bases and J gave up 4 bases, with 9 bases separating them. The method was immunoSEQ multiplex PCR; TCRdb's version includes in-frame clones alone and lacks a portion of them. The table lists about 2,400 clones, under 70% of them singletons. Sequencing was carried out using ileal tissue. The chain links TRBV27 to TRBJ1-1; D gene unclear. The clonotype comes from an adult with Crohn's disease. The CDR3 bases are TGTGCCAGCAGTTTGGTGTTCGGCACTGAAGCTTTCTTT. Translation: CASSLVFGTEAFF.